The rows below give T cell receptor beta chains drawn from one sample of a study of cytomegalovirus exposure and HLA in healthy donors. Sequenced by immunoSEQ multiplex PCR; TCRdb stores in-frame clones only, minus some. The data show about 130,000 clones, under 80% seen once. Source material: PBMCs. The source is a young man in good health and CMV-seropositive. Both conserved end residues are part of each CDR3. Each record gives: CDR3 DNA, CDR3 protein, J gene, D gene, CDR3 length, V gene, clone size. The D gene is left open where the match is weak. Clone size is stated in some rows and not others, as once, few, many or a class when expanded.

TGTGCCAGCAGTGGATTCGGAGGGTCTGGAAACACCATATATTTT CASSGFGGSGNTIYF TRBJ1-3 NA 15 TRBV25-1 NA
TGCGCCAGCAGCGGCGGGGGCCCAAGGGAGCAGTACTTC CASSGGGPREQYF TRBJ2-7 NA 13 TRBV5-1 NA
TGTGCCAGCAGTTACAGTACAGGACGTAAGAACACTGAAGCTTTCTTT CASSYSTGRKNTEAFF TRBJ1-1 NA 16 TRBV6-5 once
TGTGCCAGCAGCTTCCAGGGGGCTCTGGGCACCGGGGAGCTGTTTTTT CASSFQGALGTGELFF TRBJ2-2 TRBD1 16 TRBV7-3 NA
TGTGCCAGCAGCTTACCCCAGGGAGGGCCCCAGCATTTT CASSLPQGGPQHF TRBJ1-5 NA 13 TRBV5-6 NA
TGTGCCAGACTGAGGGCAGATGAGCAGTTCTTC CARLRADEQFF TRBJ2-1 NA 11 TRBV5-6 NA
TGTGCCATGGGACTGGAAGGAAACACCATATATTTT CAMGLEGNTIYF TRBJ1-3 NA 12 TRBV10-3 NA
TGTGCCAGTAGCACCCGTAGCTACGAAGCTGAAGCTTTCTTT CASSTRSYEAEAFF TRBJ1-1 NA 14 TRBV19 NA
TGCGCCAGCAGCTCCAGCGGGATGTCCTACGAGCAGTACTTC CASSSSGMSYEQYF TRBJ2-7 TRBD2 14 TRBV4-1 NA
TGCGCCAGCAGGGTTGGGGACTACGCCGATGAGCAGTTCTTC CASRVGDYADEQFF TRBJ2-1 TRBD2 14 TRBV23-1 NA
TGTGCCAGCAGCGCAGGACAGGGGAGGGCAGATACGCAGTATTTT CASSAGQGRADTQYF TRBJ2-3 TRBD1 15 TRBV14 few
TGTGCCAGCAGCGTAGAACCGAGCGGCGTGATCACAGATACGCAGTATTTT CASSVEPSGVITDTQYF TRBJ2-3 NA 17 TRBV9 NA